The 9 T cell receptor beta chains below all came from one sample that was sequenced in a study of response to subunit inactivated influenza vaccine. Using its own MiXCR run on the RT-PCR reads, TCRdb lists one record per CDR3 protein. Of approximately 490,000 distinct CDR3 sequences detected, approximately 7.3% appear once; the ten largest clones hold over 10%. The sample consisted of PBMCs from blood, taken roughly 24 months after vaccination. Every receptor here comes from a man aged 50 to 69 who received an inactivated influenza vaccine.

This clonotype was found a few times. The gene calls are TRBV6-2 or TRBV6-3 and TRBJ1-6; D unresolved. Trimming removed 7 bases at V and 9 bases at J, with 13 bases between. The CDR3 has 13 amino acids. The germline gives CDR1 MNHEY, CDR2 SVGEGT. CDR3 nucleotides: TGTGCCAGCATGCTGGGGAGTTCTTCACCCCTCCACTTT. Amino acids: CASMLGSSSPLHF.

This clonotype has at least ten counts. The DNA for the CDR3 is TGCAGTGCTAGAGTAGGGGGACAGTATAACAATGAGCAGTTCTTC. Its translation: CSARVGGQYNNEQFF. The chain combines TRBV20-1 with TRBJ2-1, with TRBD1 matching over 7 bases. The V gene's germline CDR1 is DFQATT and CDR2 SNEGSKA (reference sequence). The CDR3 length is 15 residues. V lost 1 base and J lost 5; bases outside the gene matches: 8.

The chain uses TRBV12-3 or TRBV12-4 and TRBJ2-7, with TRBD2 matching 10 bases. The V segment lost 7 bases and the J segment 1 base; nucleotides outside the gene matches: 7. This CDR3 contains 15 residues. DNA for the CDR3: TGTGCCAGCACAGAGCGGGAGGGCCTATCCTACGAGCAGTACTTC. Its protein is CASTEREGLSYEQYF.

V gene TRBV20-1 combines with J gene TRBJ2-6; 8 bases agree with TRBD1. The CDR3 contains 18 residues. Germline trimming cut 6 bases from V and 2 bases from J; bases unmatched to any gene: 15. The V gene's germline CDR1 is DFQATT and CDR2 SNEGSKA (reference sequence). This CDR3 reads CSAIVKQGVRTGANVLTF. CDR3 nucleotides: TGCAGTGCCATCGTCAAACAGGGGGTTCGTACTGGGGCCAACGTCCTGACTTTC.

The table lists this clonotype with many counts. The junction differs from germline at one of its ends, possibly a read error. The V call is TRBV2, the J call TRBJ2-1, with 9 bases fitting TRBD1. CDR1 is SNHLY and CDR2 is FYNNEI in the germline V gene. This CDR3 is built from 12 residues. In DNA form, the CDR3 reads TGCGCCAGCGGGACAGGGTACAATGAGCAGTTCTTC. It is translated as CASGTGYNEQFF. The whole variable domain, remainder taken from reference TRBV2 and TRBJ2-1, is EPEVTQTPSHQVTQMGQEVILRCVPISNHLYFYWYRQILGQKVEFLVSFYNNEISEKSEIFDDQFSVERPDGSNFTLKIRSTKLEDSAMYFCASGTGYNEQFFGPGTRLTVL.

This clonotype was detected ten times or more. The chain joins TRBV3-1 to TRBJ2-1; 10 bases map to TRBD2. Germline CDR1 and CDR2: LGHDT and YNNKEL (reference sequence). The length of the CDR3 is 16 residues. Unmatched junction bases numbered 6, after V lost 4 bases and J lost 3 bases. CDR3 DNA sequence: TGTGCCAGCAGCCCCCGGACTAGCGGAAACTACAATGAGCAGTTCTTC. Protein sequence: CASSPRTSGNYNEQFF.

The chain employs TRBV12-3 or TRBV12-4 and TRBJ1-5; D uncertain. The CDR3 totals 14 residues. The V gene lost 6 bases and the J gene lost 2 bases, with 11 bases spanning the gap. CDR3 in amino acids: CASSWSEGNQPQHF. CDR3 coding DNA: TGTGCCAGCAGCTGGAGTGAGGGCAATCAGCCCCAGCATTTT.

This clonotype was counted at least ten times. One end of the junction varies from germline; a read error may be responsible. This sequence joins TRBV5-1 and TRBJ1-5; 7 bases fit TRBD1. The CDR3 is 14 amino acids. Germline V CDR1 and CDR2: SGHRS, YFSETQ. The CDR3 sequence is CASSLGGGDQPQHF. The CDR3 DNA is TGTGCCAGCAGCTTAGGAGGGGGCGATCAGCCCCAGCATTTT.

This clonotype was detected ten times or more. The chain is built from TRBV5-1 and TRBJ1-2; no reliable D call. CDR1 SGHRS and CDR2 YFSETQ come from the germline V gene. This CDR3 has 14 residues. V was clipped by 0 bases and J by 0 bases, with 6 bases between them. Here the CDR3 reads CASSLDSPNYGYTF. CDR3 sequence (DNA): TGCGCCAGCAGCTTGGACAGCCCTAACTATGGCTACACCTTC. Together with reference TRBV5-1 and TRBJ1-2, the CDR3 gives the full variable domain: KAGVTQTPRYLIKTRGQQVTLSCSPISGHRSVSWYQQTPGQGLQFLFEYFSETQRNKGNFPGRFSGRQFSNSRSEMNVSTLELGDSALYLCASSLDSPNYGYTFGSGTRLTVV.